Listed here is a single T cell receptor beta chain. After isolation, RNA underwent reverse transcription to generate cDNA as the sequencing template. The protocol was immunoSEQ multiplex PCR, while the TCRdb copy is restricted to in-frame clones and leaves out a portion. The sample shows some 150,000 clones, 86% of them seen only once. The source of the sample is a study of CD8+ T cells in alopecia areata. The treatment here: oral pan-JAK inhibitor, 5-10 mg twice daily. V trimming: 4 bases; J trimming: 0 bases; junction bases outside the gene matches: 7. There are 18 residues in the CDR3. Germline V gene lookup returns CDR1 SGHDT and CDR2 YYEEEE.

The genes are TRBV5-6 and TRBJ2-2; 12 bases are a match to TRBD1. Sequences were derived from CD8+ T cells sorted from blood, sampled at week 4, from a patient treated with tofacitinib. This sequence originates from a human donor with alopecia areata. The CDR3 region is CASSHSGQGAANTGELFF. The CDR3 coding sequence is TGTGCCAGCAGCCACTCGGGACAGGGGGCTGCGAACACCGGGGAGCTGTTTTTT.